This T cell receptor beta chain came from a study of shared clonotypes between healthy human individuals. This CDR3 spans 15 amino acids. The germline V and J ends were trimmed by 4 bases and 4 bases, with 14 bases remaining between them. Germline V gene sequence: CDR1 SGHRS, CDR2 YFSETQ. The table came from immunoSEQ multiplex PCR; TCRdb's copy has only in-frame clones and leaves some out. The repertoire holds about 2,500,000 clones, with about 92% as singletons. The chain links TRBV5-1 to TRBJ2-2; maybe TRBD2 (5 bases). This receptor was identified in a man aged 18 to 30 in good health. The sequenced sample consisted of naive CD4+ T cells sorted from blood. Subset specified: CD45RA+ positively selected. The CDR3 coding sequence is TGCGCCAGCAGCCTAGATAGGAGGAGCACCGGGGAGCTGTTTTTT. Its translation: CASSLDRRSTGELFF.